This TCR beta chain stems from a study of T cell clonotyping in hematopoietic cell transplantation. About this clone itself: Its matching antigen is unknown.

V was cut by 8 bases and J by 6 bases, with 16 bases left in between. The CDR3 runs to 13 residues. Germline V gives CDR1 LNHDA, CDR2 SQIVND (reference sequence). General study results and limits: Higher Inverse Simpson Index values in graft donor and pretransplant recipient predicted broader posttransplant TCR diversity. Pathologically expanded recipient clonotypes increased progressively from day 30 to day 180 as diversity fell.

Specified time point: recipient sample about 28 days before transplant, after cytoreduction. Measured with immunoSEQ multiplex PCR; TCRdb has only the in-frame clones, and not every one. The repertoire holds approximately 44,000 clones, around 84% seen once, with 2.5% to 3.5% in the top ten. The material sequenced was peripheral blood mononuclear cells, taken before stem cell transplant. The rearrangement links TRBV19 to TRBJ1-1, with D hard to call. The origin of this receptor is a man aged 55 to 70 with acute myeloid leukemia. Some clones in this sample may be carry-over from other donors' samples. The CDR3 protein is CASSRSDGAEAFF. In nucleotides, the CDR3 is TGTGCCAGTTCACGCAGCGATGGTGCTGAAGCTTTCTTT. The full variable domain, in which reference TRBV19 and TRBJ1-1 provide the parts outside the CDR3, is DGGITQSPKYLFRKEGQNVTLSCEQNLNHDAMYWYRQDPGQGLRLIYYSQIVNDFQKGDIAEGYSVSREKKESFPLTVTSAQKNPTAFYLCASSRSDGAEAFFGQGTRLTVV.